This record covers a single TCR beta chain. Its target is not known. Repertoires were generated with immunoSEQ multiplex PCR, while TCRdb's copy carries only in-frame clones and drops some. The sample has about 30,000 clones, nearly 80% seen once. The data were taken from a study of regulatory dendritic cells for organ transplantation. The study's findings and limits: Naive T cells showed high diversity, memory cells less, memory CD8+ least. Regulatory dendritic cells appeared to expand memory CD8+ clones less than mature ones. The most alloreactive TCR clonotypes were found in resting memory CD8+ cells.

Naive CD45RA+ and memory CD45RO+ CD4+ or CD8+ T cells were FACS-sorted. V gave up 1 base and J gave up 2 bases, with 15 bases separating them. CDR3 length: 16 residues. In germline, CDR1 is SGHAT, CDR2 FQNNGV. The gene calls are TRBV11-2 and TRBJ2-7; D possibly uses TRBD1 or TRBD2 (5 bases each). This clonotype originated in a human donor in good health. The material sequenced was memory CD4+ T cells from blood. Subset noted: CD45RO+ memory T cells. The CDR3 nucleotides read TGTGCCAGCAGCTTAGTGGCCGGGACGGTAGCCTACGAGCAGTACTTC. Protein: CASSLVAGTVAYEQYF.